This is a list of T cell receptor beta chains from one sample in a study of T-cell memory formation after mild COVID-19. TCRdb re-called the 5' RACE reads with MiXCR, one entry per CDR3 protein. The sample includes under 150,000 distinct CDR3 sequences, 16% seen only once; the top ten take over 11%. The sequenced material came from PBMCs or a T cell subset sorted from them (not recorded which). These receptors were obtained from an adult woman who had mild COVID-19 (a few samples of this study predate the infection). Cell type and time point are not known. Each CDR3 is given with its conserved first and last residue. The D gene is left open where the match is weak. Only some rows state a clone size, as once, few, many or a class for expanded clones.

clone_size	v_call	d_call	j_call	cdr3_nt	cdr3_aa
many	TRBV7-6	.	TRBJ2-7	TGTGCCAGCAGCTCCGGGGGGCAGTACTACGAGCAGTACTTC	CASSSGGQYYEQYF
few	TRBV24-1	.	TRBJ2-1	TGTGCCACCAGTGATAGCCGTACAGGCCCCGGGGAGCAGTTCTTC	CATSDSRTGPGEQFF
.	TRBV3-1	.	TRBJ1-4	TGTGCCAGCAGCCCGAGGGGAGAAAAACTGTTTTTT	CASSPRGEKLFF
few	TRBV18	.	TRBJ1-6	TGTGCCAGCTCACCACGACAGACTTTGGCCCTCCACTTT	CASSPRQTLALHF
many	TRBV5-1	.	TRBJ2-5	TGCGCCAGCAGCTTGGCGGGGGACTTACAAGAGACCCAGTACTTC	CASSLAGDLQETQYF
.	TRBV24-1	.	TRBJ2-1	TGTGCCACCAGTGATCCCGCCGGCCTAGCTGGCAATGAGCAGTTCTTC	CATSDPAGLAGNEQFF
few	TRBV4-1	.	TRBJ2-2	TGCGCCAGCAGCCAAGTGGGGCACGGGGAGCTGTTTTTT	CASSQVGHGELFF
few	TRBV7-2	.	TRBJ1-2	TGTGCCAGCAGGGGAACAGGGAACTATGGCTACACCTTC	CASRGTGNYGYTF
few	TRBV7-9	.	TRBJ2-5	TGTGCCAGCAGCTTAAGAGAAGTCCTCCTAGGCGGGGAGACCCAGTACTTC	CASSLREVLLGGETQYF
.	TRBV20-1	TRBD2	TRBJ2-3	TGCAGTGCTAGAGATGCTCGAGGGACTAGCGGCACAGATACGCAGTATTTT	CSARDARGTSGTDTQYF
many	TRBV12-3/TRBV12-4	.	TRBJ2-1	TGTGCCAGCAGTCCCCCCTTCAATGAGCAGTTCTTC	CASSPPFNEQFF
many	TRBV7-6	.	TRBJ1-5	TGTGCCAGCAGCTTAGCTGGGCAGCCCCAGCATTTT	CASSLAGQPQHF
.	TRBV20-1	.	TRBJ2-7	TGCAGTGCTAGAGATCCTTACGAGCAGTACTTC	CSARDPYEQYF
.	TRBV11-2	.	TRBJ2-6	TGTGCCAGCAGCTTGCGTATCTCCGGGTCCAACGTCCTGACTTTC	CASSLRISGSNVLTF
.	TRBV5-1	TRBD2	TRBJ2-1	TGCGCCAGCAGCTCAAATAGCGGGGGAGTCGATGAGCAGTTCTTC	CASSSNSGGVDEQFF
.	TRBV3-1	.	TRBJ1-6	TGTGCCAGCAGCCAAGATGGGCGAGGGTGGACTTCACCACTCCACTTT	CASSQDGRGWTSPLHF
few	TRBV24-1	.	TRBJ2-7	TGTGCCACCAGTACGAATGGTTATTCCGAGCAGTACTTC	CATSTNGYSEQYF
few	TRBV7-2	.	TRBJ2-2	TGTGCCAGCAGCTTAGTTCGGGGGAACACCGGGGAGCTGTTTTTT	CASSLVRGNTGELFF
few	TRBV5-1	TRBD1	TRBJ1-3	TGCGCCAGCAGCTTGGCCCACCCGGGACAGCCCTCTGGAAACACCATATATTTT	CASSLAHPGQPSGNTIYF
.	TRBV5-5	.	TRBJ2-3	TGTGCCAGCAGCTTCTTCCGCTTCACAGATACGCAGTATTTT	CASSFFRFTDTQYF
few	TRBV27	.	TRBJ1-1	TGTGCCAGCACCCCCATCCCCAGGGGCACTGAAGCTTTCTTT	CASTPIPRGTEAFF
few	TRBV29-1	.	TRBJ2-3	TGCAGCGTTGAAGTTCAAGATACGCAGTATTTT	CSVEVQDTQYF
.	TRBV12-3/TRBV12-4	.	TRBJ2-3	TGTGCCAGCAGTTTAGAAGTTAGCGGCACAGATACGCAGTATTTT	CASSLEVSGTDTQYF
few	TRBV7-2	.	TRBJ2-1	TGTGCCAGCAGCCCCCCGGCTGCTTACAATGAGCAGTTCTTC	CASSPPAAYNEQFF
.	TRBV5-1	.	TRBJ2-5	TGCGCCAGCAGCTTGGGACACCTCCAAGAGACCCAGTACTTC	CASSLGHLQETQYF
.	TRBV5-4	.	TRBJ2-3	TGTGCCAGCAGCTTGGGGCGGCTAGCAGGCACAGATACGCAGTATTTT	CASSLGRLAGTDTQYF
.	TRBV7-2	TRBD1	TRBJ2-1	TGTGCCAGCAGCCTGACAGGGGGCAACAACAATGAGCAGTTCTTC	CASSLTGGNNNEQFF
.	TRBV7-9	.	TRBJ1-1	TGTGCCAGCAGCTTAGCGGCGCGGGGATCTGAAGCTTTCTTT	CASSLAARGSEAFF
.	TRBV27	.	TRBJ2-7	TGTGCCAGCGGAGTCAGCTCCTACGAGCAGTACTTC	CASGVSSYEQYF
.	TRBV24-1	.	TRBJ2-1	TGTGCCACCAGTGAAAGGGACACCCGTAACAATGAGCAGTTCTTC	CATSERDTRNNEQFF
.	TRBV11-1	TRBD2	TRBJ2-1	TGTGCCAGCAGCCCCCCGGGACTAGCGGGGCAGCAGCAGTTCTTC	CASSPPGLAGQQQFF
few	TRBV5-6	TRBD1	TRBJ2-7	TGTGCCAGCAGCTTGGCACAGGGGGCGATCTACGAGCAGTACTTC	CASSLAQGAIYEQYF
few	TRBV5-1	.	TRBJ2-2	TGCGCCAGCAGAGGGGAAAACACCGGGGAGCTGTTTTTT	CASRGENTGELFF
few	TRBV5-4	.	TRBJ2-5	TGTGCCAGCAGGGCCGGGACACCCCAAGAGACCCAGTACTTC	CASRAGTPQETQYF
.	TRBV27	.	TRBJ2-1	TGTGCCAGCACCGCGAACGGACGGGAGCAGTTCTTC	CASTANGREQFF
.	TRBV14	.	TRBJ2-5	TGTGCCAGCAGCCCTTTTCAGGGGCGGCAAGAGACCCAGTACTTC	CASSPFQGRQETQYF
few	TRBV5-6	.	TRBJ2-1	TGTGCCAGCAGTCGCTTTAGGGGAAGCTCCTACAATGAGCAGTTCTTC	CASSRFRGSSYNEQFF
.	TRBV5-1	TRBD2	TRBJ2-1	TGCGCCAGCAGCTTGGCCGTTCAAGCGGGGGGGCCGAATGAGCAGTTCTTC	CASSLAVQAGGPNEQFF
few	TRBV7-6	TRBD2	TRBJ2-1	TGTGCCAGCAGCCCCAGGAGCGGGGGGGCTGGCAATGAGCAGTTCTTC	CASSPRSGGAGNEQFF
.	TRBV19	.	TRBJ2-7	TGTGCCAGTAGCCCCGGGGACGAGCAGTACTTC	CASSPGDEQYF
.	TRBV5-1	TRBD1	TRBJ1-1	TGCGCCAGCAGCTTGGGGGGGATCCCGGGACAGGGACAAGCTTTCTTT	CASSLGGIPGQGQAFF
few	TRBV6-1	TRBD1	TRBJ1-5	TGTGCCAGCAGTGAATGGGACAGGGGAAATCAGCCCCAGCATTTT	CASSEWDRGNQPQHF
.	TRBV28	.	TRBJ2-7	TGTGCCAGCAGTGGTAGTGGGACATCCTTCTACGAGCAGTACTTC	CASSGSGTSFYEQYF
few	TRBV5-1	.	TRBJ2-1	TGCGCCAGCAGCTTAACGGGACATGTGGGCGAGCAGTTCTTC	CASSLTGHVGEQFF
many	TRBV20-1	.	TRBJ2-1	TGCAGTGCTAGAAGAGGGGTATCCTTCAATGAGCAGTTCTTC	CSARRGVSFNEQFF
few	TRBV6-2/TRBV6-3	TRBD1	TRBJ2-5	TGTGCCAGCATTCCCGCCGGGACAGGGAAAGAGACCCAGTACTTC	CASIPAGTGKETQYF
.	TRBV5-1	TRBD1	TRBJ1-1	TGCGCCAGCAGCTTGGCCCTGACAGGGGCGAACACTGAAGCTTTCTTT	CASSLALTGANTEAFF
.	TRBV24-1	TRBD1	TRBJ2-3	TGTGCCACCAGTGATTTTGACAGGGTAGGACCAGATACGCAGTATTTT	CATSDFDRVGPDTQYF